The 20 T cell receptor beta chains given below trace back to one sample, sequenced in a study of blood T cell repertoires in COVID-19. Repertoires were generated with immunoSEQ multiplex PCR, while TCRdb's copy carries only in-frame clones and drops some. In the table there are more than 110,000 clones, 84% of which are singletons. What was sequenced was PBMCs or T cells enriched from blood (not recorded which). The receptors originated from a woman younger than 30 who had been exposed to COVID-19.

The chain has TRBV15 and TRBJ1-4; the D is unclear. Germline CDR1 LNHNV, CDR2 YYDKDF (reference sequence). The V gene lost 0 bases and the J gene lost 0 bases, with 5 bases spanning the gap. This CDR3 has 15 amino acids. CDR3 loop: CATSRDPTTNEKLFF. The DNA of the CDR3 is TGTGCCACCAGCAGAGACCCTACAACTAATGAAAAACTGTTTTTT.

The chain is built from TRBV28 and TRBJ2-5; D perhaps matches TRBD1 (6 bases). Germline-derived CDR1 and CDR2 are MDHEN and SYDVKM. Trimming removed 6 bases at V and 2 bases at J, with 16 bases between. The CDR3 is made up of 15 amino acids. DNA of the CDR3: TGTGCCAGCAGCAGTGCCGGGACATCGCAAGAGACCCAGTACTTC. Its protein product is CASSSAGTSQETQYF.

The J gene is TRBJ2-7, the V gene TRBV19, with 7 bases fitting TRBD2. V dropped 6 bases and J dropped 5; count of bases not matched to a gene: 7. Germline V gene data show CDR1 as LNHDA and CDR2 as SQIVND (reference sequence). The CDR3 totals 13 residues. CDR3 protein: CASRGGIGDEQYF. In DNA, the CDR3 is TGTGCCAGTAGGGGGGGGATCGGCGACGAGCAGTACTTC.

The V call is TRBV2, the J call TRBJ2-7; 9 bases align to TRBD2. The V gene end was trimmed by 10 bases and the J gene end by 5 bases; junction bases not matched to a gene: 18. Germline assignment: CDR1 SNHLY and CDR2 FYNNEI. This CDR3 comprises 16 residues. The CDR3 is CAMRGLSGRIMDEQYF. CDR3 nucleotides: TGTGCCATGAGGGGACTTAGCGGGAGAATTATGGACGAGCAGTACTTC. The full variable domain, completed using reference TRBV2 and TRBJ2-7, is EPEVTQTPSHQVTQMGQEVILRCVPISNHLYFYWYRQILGQKVEFLVSFYNNEISEKSEIFDDQFSVERPDGSNFTLKIRSTKLEDSAMYFCAMRGLSGRIMDEQYFGPGTRLTVT.

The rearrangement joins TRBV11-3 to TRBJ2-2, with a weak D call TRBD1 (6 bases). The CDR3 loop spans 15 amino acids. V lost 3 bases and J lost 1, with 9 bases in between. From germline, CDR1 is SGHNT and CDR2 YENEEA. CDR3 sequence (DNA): TGTGCCAGCAGCTTTTCGACAGGGAACACCGGGGAGCTGTTTTTT. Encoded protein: CASSFSTGNTGELFF. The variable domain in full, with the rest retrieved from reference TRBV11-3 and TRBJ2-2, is EAGVVQSPRYKIIEKKQPVAFWCNPISGHNTLYWYLQNLGQGPELLIRYENEEAVDDSQLPKDRFSAERLKGVDSTLKIQPAELGDSAVYLCASSFSTGNTGELFFGEGSRLTVL.

This CDR3 is CSVEGTENTEAFF. CDR3 coding DNA: TGCAGCGTGGAGGGGACGGAGAACACTGAAGCTTTCTTT. The V and J genes are TRBV29-1 and TRBJ1-1, with D perhaps matching TRBD1 (5 bases). CDR1 is SQVTM and CDR2 is ANQGSEA in the germline V gene. The ends were cut back, 6 bases at V and 1 base at J, with 12 bases in the middle. CDR3 length: 13 amino acids.

In nucleotides, the CDR3 is TGTGCCAGCAGTTTAGGGACAGGCTCCGATGGCTACACCTTC. Translation: CASSLGTGSDGYTF. J is TRBJ1-2 and V is TRBV28; 8 nucleotides match TRBD1. The trim removed 2 bases at V and 6 bases at J, leaving 5 bases unmatched. The CDR3 length is 14 residues. Germline assignment: CDR1 MDHEN and CDR2 SYDVKM.

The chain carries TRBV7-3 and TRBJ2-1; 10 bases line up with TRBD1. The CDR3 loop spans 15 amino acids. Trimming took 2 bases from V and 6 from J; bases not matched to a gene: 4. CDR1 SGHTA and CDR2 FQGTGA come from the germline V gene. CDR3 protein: CASSLGTGAINEQFF. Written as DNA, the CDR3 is TGTGCCAGCAGCTTAGGGACAGGGGCGATCAATGAGCAGTTCTTC.

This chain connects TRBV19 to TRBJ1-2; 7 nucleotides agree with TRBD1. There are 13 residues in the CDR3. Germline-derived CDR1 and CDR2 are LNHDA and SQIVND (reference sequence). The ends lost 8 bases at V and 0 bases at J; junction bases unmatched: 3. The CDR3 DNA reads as TGTGCCAGTCGACAGGGCTCTAACTATGGCTACACCTTC. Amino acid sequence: CASRQGSNYGYTF.

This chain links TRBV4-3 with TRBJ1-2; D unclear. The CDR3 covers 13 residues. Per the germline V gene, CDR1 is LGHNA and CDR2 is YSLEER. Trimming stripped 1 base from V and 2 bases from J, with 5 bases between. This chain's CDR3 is CASSQGQNYGYTF. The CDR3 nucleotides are TGCGCCAGCAGCCAAGGGCAGAACTATGGCTACACCTTC.

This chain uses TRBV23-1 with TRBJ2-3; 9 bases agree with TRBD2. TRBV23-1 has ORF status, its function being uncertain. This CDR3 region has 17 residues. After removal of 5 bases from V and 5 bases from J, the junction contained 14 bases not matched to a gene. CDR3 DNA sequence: TGCGCCAGCAGTGACCCCGCGTGCGGGAGGGCCCGAGATACGCAGTATTTT. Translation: CASSDPACGRARDTQYF.

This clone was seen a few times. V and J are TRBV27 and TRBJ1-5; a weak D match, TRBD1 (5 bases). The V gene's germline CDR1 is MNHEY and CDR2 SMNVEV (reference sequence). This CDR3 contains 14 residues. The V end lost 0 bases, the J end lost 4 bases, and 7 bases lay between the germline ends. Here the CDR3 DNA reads TGTGCCAGCAGTTTATCAAGGGGAAATCAGCCCCAGCATTTT. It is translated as CASSLSRGNQPQHF.

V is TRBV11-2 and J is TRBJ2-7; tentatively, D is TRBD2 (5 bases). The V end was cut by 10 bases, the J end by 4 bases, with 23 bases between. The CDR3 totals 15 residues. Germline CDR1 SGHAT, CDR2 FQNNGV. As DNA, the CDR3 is TGTGCCACGCAGGTCAGTGGAGGTCCCCGGTACGAGCAGTACTTC. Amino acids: CATQVSGGPRYEQYF.

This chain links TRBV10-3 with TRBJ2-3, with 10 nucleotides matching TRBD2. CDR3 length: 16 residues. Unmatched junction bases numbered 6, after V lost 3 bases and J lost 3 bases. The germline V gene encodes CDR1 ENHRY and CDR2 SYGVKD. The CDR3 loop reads CAISDGTSVITDTQYF. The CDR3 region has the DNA TGTGCCATCAGTGACGGGACTAGCGTTATAACAGATACGCAGTATTTT.

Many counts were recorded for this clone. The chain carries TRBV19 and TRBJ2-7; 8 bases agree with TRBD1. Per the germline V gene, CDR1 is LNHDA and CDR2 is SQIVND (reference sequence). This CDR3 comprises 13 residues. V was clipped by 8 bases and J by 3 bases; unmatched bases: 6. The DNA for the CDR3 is TGTGCCAGTTCGGGGACAGGTGTCTACGAGCAGTACTTC. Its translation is CASSGTGVYEQYF.

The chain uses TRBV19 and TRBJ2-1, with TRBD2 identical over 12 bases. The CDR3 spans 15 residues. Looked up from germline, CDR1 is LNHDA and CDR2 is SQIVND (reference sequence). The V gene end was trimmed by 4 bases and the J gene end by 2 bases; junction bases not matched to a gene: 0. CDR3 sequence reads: CASSTSGRAYNEQFF. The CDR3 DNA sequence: TGTGCCAGTAGTACTAGCGGGAGGGCCTACAATGAGCAGTTCTTC.

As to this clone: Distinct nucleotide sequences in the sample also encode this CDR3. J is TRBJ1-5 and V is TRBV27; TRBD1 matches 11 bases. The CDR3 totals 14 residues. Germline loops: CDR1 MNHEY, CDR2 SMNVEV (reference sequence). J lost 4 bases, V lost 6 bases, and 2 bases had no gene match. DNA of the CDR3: TGTGCCAGCAGCGGACAGGGGGCAAATCAGCCCCAGCATTTT. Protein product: CASSGQGANQPQHF.

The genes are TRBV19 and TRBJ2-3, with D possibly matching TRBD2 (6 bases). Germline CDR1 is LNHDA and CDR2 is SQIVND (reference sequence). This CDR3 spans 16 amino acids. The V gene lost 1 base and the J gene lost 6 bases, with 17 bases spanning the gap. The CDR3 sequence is CASSIVPGASWDTQYF. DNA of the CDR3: TGTGCCAGTAGTATAGTTCCGGGAGCCTCTTGGGATACGCAGTATTTT.

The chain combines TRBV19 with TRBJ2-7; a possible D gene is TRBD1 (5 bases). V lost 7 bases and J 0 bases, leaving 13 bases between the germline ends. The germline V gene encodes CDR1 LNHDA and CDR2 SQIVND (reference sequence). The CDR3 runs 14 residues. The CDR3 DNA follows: TGTGCCAGTAATCAGGGTTCGAGCTCCTACGAGCAGTACTTC. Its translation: CASNQGSSSYEQYF.

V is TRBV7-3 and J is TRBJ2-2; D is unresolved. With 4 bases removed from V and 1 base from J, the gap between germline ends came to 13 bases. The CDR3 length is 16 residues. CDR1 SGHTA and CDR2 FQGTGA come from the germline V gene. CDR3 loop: CASSSRSVLNTGELFF. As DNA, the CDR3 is TGTGCCAGCAGCTCCCGCTCGGTACTGAACACCGGGGAGCTGTTTTTT.